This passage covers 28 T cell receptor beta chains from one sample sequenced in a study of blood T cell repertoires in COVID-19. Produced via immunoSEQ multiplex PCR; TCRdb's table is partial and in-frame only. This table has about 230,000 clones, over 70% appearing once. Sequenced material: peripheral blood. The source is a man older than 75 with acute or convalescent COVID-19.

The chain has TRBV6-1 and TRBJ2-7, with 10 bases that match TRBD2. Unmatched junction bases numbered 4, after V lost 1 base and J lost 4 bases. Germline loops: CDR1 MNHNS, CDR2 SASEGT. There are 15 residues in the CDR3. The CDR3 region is CASSEGSSGSYEQYF. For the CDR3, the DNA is TGTGCCAGCAGTGAAGGGTCTAGCGGGAGTTACGAGCAGTACTTC.

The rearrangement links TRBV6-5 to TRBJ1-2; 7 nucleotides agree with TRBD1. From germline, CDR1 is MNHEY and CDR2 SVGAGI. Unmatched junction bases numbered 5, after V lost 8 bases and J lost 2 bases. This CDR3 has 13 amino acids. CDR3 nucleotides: TGTGCCAGCTCGGGACAGTTGAACTATGGCTACACCTTC. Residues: CASSGQLNYGYTF.

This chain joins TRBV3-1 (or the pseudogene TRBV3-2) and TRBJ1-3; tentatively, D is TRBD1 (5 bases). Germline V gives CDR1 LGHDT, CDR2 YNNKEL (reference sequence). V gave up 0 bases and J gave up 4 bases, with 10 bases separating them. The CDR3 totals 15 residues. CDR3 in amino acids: CASSQDRVGGNTIYF. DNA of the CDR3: TGTGCCAGCAGCCAAGACAGGGTGGGAGGAAACACCATATATTTT.

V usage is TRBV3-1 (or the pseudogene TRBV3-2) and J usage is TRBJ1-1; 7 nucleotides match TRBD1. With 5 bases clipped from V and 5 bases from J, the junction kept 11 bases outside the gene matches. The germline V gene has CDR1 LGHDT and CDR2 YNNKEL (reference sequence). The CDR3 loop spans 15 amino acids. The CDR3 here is CASSVRGQRLTEAFF. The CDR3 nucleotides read TGTGCCAGCAGCGTACGGGGACAGAGGTTAACTGAAGCTTTCTTT.

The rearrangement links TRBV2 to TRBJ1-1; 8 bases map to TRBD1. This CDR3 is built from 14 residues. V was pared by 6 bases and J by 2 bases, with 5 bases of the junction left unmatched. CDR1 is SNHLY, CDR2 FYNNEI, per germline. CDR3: CASRPRGQNTEAFF. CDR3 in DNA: TGTGCCAGCAGACCCAGGGGGCAAAACACTGAAGCTTTCTTT.

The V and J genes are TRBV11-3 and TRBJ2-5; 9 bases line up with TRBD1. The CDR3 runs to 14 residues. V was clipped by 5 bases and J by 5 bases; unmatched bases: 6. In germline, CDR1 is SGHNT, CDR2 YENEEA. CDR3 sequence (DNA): TGTGCCAGCAGCCTCCGGACAGGGGTCGAGACCCAGTACTTC. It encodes CASSLRTGVETQYF.

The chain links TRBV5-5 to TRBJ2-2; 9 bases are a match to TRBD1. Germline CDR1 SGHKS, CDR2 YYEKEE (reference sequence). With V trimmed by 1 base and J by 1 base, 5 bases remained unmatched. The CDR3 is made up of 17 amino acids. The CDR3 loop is CASSLRTGARNTGELFF. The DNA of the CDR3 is TGTGCCAGCAGCTTGAGGACAGGGGCCCGGAACACCGGGGAGCTGTTTTTT.

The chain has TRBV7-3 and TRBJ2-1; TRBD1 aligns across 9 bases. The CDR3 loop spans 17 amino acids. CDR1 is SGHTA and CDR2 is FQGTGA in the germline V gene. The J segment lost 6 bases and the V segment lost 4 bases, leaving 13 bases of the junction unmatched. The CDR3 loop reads CASSSDERDRASNEQFF. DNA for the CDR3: TGTGCCAGCAGCTCCGACGAACGGGACAGGGCGTCCAATGAGCAGTTCTTC.

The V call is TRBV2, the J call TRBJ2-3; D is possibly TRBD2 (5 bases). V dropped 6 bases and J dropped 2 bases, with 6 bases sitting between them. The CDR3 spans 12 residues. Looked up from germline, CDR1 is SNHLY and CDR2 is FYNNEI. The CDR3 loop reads CASRGDTDTQYF. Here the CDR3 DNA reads TGTGCCAGCAGGGGAGACACAGATACGCAGTATTTT.

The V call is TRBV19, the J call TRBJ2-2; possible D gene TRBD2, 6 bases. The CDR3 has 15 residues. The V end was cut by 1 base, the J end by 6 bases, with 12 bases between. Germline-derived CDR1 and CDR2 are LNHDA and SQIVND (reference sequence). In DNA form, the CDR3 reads TGTGCCAGTAGTATAGGTCAGGGACTTGCCGGGGAGCTGTTTTTT. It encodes CASSIGQGLAGELFF.

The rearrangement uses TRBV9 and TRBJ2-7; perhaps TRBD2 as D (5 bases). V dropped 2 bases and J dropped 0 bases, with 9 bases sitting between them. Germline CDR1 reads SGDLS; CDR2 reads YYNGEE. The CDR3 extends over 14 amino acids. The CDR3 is CASSVEAVSYEQYF. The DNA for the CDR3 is TGTGCCAGCAGCGTCGAAGCGGTCTCCTACGAGCAGTACTTC.

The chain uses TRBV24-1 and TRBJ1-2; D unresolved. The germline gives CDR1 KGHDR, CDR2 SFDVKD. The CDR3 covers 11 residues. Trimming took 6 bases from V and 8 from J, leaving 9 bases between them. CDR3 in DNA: TGTGCCACCAGTCAGGCGAGCGGCTACACCTTC. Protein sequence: CATSQASGYTF.

Here the CDR3 reads CSASAGGGYTF. For the CDR3, the DNA is TGCAGTGCTAGCGCAGGGGGCGGCTACACCTTC. The chain is built from TRBV20-1 and TRBJ1-2; 8 nucleotides agree with TRBD1. Germline lookup yields CDR1 DFQATT and CDR2 SNEGSKA (reference sequence). The CDR3 has 11 residues. Germline trimming cut 3 bases from V and 8 bases from J; bases unmatched to any gene: 2.

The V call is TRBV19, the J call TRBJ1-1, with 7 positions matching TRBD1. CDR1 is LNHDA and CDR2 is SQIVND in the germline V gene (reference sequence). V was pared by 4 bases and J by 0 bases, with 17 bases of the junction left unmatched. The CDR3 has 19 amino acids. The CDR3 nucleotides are TGTGCCAGTAGTACGGGACAGTGGCAGAGGGGGAACATGAACACTGAAGCTTTCTTT. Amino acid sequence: CASSTGQWQRGNMNTEAFF.

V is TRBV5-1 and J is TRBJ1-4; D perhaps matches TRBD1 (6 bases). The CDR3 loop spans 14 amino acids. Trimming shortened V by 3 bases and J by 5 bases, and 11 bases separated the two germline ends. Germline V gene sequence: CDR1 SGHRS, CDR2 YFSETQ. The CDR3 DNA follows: TGCGCCAGCAGCTCCGCAGGGACAAATGAAAAACTGTTTTTT. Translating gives CASSSAGTNEKLFF.

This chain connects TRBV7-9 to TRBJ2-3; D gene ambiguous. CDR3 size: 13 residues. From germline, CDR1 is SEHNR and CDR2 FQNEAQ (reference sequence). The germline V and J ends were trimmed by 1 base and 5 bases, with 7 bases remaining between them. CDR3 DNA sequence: TGTGCCAGCAGCTTAGACAGTCAAGATACGCAGTATTTT. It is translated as CASSLDSQDTQYF.

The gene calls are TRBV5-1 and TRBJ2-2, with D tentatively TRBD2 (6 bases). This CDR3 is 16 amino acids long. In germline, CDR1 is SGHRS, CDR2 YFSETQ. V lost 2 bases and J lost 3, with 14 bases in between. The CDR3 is CASSLPPTGDTGELFF. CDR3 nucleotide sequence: TGCGCCAGCAGCTTACCTCCTACGGGGGACACCGGGGAGCTGTTTTTT.

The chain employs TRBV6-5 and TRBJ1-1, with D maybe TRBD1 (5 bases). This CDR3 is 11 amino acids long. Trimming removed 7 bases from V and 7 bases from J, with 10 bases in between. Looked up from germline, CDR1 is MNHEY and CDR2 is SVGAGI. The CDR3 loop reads CASKRTGEAFF. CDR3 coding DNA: TGTGCCAGCAAACGAACAGGTGAAGCTTTCTTT.

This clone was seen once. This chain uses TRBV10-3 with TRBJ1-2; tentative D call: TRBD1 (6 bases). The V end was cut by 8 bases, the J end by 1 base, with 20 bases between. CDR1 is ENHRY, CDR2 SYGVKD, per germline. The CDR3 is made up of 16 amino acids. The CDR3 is CAIPAGGGANNYGYTF. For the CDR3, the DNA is TGTGCCATCCCAGCGGGGGGGGGCGCCAATAACTATGGCTACACCTTC.

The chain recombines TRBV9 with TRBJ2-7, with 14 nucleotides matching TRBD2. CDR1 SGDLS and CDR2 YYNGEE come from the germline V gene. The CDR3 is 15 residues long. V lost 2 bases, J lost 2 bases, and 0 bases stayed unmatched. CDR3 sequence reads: CASSVGLAGAYEQYF. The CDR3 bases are TGTGCCAGCAGCGTGGGACTAGCGGGGGCCTACGAGCAGTACTTC.

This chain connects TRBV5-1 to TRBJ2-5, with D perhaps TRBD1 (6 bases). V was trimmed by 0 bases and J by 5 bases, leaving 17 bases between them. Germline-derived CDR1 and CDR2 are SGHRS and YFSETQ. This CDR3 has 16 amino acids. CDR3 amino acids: CASSLGAGQKRETQYF. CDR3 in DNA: TGCGCCAGCAGCTTGGGAGCCGGACAGAAGCGGGAGACCCAGTACTTC.

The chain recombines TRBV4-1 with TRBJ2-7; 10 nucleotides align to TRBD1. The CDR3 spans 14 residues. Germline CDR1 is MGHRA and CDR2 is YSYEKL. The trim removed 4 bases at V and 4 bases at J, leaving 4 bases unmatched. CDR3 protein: CASSPRQGAYEQYF. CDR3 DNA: TGCGCCAGCAGCCCCCGACAGGGGGCGTACGAGCAGTACTTC.

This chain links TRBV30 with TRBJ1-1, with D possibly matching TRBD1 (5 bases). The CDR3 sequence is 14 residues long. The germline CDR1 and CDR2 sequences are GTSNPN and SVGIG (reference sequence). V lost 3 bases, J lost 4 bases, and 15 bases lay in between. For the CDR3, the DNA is TGTGCCTGGAGCGCAGGGTGGGGGGGCACTGAAGCTTTCTTT. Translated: CAWSAGWGGTEAFF.

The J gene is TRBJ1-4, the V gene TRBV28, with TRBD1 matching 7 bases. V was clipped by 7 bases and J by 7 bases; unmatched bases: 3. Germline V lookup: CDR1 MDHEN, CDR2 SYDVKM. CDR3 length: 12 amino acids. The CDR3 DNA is TGTGCCAGCATTCCAGGGGGTGAAAAACTGTTTTTT. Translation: CASIPGGEKLFF.

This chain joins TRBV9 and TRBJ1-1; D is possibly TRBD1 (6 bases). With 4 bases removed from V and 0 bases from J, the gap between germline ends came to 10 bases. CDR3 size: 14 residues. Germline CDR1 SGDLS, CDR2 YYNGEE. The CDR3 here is CASSPQGMNTEAFF. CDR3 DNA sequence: TGTGCCAGCAGCCCACAGGGCATGAACACTGAAGCTTTCTTT.

CDR3 sequence (DNA): TGTGCCAGCAGTTTTGGGACTAGGGGAGGAGAGACCCAGTACTTC. This translates into CASSFGTRGGETQYF. J is TRBJ2-5 and V is TRBV27, with TRBD2 matching 8 bases. Germline loops: CDR1 MNHEY, CDR2 SMNVEV (reference sequence). The length of the CDR3 is 15 residues. V gave up 3 bases and J gave up 4 bases; unmatched junction bases: 7.

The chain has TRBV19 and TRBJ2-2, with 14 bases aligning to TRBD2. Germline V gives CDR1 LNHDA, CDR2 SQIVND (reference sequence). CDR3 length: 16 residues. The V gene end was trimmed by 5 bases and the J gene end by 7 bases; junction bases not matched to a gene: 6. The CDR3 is CASSLGLAGVDGELFF. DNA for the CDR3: TGTGCCAGTAGTTTGGGACTAGCGGGAGTCGACGGGGAGCTGTTTTTT.

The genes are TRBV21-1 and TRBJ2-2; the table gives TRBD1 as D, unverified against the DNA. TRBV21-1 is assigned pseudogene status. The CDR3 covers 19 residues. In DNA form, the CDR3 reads TGTGCCAGCAGCAAGGCGTGGGACAGGGTGTTCTTGTGGACCGGGGAGCTGTTTTTT. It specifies CASSKAWDRVFLWTGELFF.